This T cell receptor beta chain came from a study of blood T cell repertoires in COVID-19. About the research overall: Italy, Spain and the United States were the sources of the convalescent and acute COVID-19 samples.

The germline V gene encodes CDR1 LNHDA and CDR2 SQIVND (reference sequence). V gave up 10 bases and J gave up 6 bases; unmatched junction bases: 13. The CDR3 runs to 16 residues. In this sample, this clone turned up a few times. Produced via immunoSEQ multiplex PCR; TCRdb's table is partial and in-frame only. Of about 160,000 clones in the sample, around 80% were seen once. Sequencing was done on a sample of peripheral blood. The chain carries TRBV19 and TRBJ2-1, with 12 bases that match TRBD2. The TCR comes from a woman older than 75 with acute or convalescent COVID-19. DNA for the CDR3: TGTGCCACCGATACTCAGACTAGCGGGAGAGGCAATGAGCAGTTCTTC. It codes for CATDTQTSGRGNEQFF.